This is a list of T cell receptor beta chains from one sample in a study of vaccination and CD4 T cells after COVID-19. No antigen has been identified for these receptors. MiXCR, run by TCRdb on the PCR reads, gives a single entry per CDR3 protein. Of 5,500 to 8,000 distinct CDR3 sequences in the sample, approximately 23% are singletons; the top ten hold 25% to 30%. The sequencing here drew on CD4+ T cells from blood, cultured in vitro, taken after SARS-CoV-2 vaccination. These receptors all stem from a human donor who had recovered from COVID-19. Each CDR3 is given with its conserved first and last residue. A D gene is named only where the DNA matches it firmly. Some rows mark clone size as missing; the rest say once, few, many or name a class of expanded clone.

clone_size | j_call | v_call | cdr3_length | d_call | cdr3_aa | cdr3_nt
few | TRBJ1-2 | TRBV6-1 | 15 | NA | CASRVQGITIYGYTF | TGTGCCAGCAGAGTCCAGGGGATTACTATCTATGGCTACACCTTC
few | TRBJ2-1 | TRBV7-2 | 14 | NA | CASSLAGGNNEQFF | TGTGCCAGCAGCTTAGCGGGAGGAAACAATGAGCAGTTCTTC
NA | TRBJ1-2 | TRBV19 | 15 | NA | CASSIGGQFYGGYTF | TGTGCCAGTAGTATAGGAGGGCAGTTCTATGGAGGCTACACCTTC
NA | TRBJ2-7 | TRBV2 | 14 | NA | CASSVQQGPYEQYF | TGTGCCAGCAGTGTCCAGCAGGGCCCCTACGAGCAGTACTTC
medium-sized | TRBJ1-5 | TRBV7-8 | 17 | NA | CASSLGRRGKQDQPQHF | TGTGCCAGCAGCTTAGGACGGCGGGGGAAGCAGGATCAGCCCCAGCATTTT
medium-sized | TRBJ2-7 | TRBV6-5 | 14 | TRBD1 | CASSSGQGTGEQYF | TGTGCCAGCAGTTCGGGACAGGGTACGGGGGAGCAGTACTTC
medium-sized | TRBJ1-2 | TRBV7-9 | 12 | NA | CASSLEHYGYTF | TGTGCCAGCAGCTTAGAGCACTATGGCTACACCTTC
NA | TRBJ2-3 | TRBV5-4 | 15 | TRBD1 | CASSLADRGRDTQYF | TGTGCCAGCAGCTTGGCCGACAGGGGGCGAGATACGCAGTATTTT
NA | TRBJ2-7 | TRBV5-1 | 15 | NA | CASSPEGWTLYEQYF | TGCGCCAGCAGCCCTGAGGGCTGGACCTTGTACGAGCAGTACTTC
medium-sized | TRBJ2-1 | TRBV7-2 | 12 | TRBD2 | CASSGGGGRTFF | TGTGCCAGCAGCGGAGGTGGCGGGAGAACGTTCTTC
NA | TRBJ2-3 | TRBV6-4 | 15 | NA | CASSDSPDVTDTQYF | TGTGCCAGCAGTGACTCGCCGGACGTGACAGATACGCAGTATTTT
few | TRBJ1-2 | TRBV20-1 | 12 | TRBD1 | CSATQGARGYTF | TGCAGTGCAACACAGGGGGCGAGGGGCTACACCTTC
NA | TRBJ2-2 | TRBV7-8 | 14 | NA | CASSGSGNTGELFF | TGTGCCAGCAGCGGGTCGGGGAATACCGGGGAGCTGTTTTTT
NA | TRBJ2-6 | TRBV25-1 | 17 | TRBD1 | CASSTGQGLSGANVLTF | TGTGCCAGCTCAACGGGACAGGGGCTCTCCGGGGCCAACGTCCTGACTTTC
few | TRBJ1-2 | TRBV6-5 | 15 | TRBD1 | CASSYSQTGAHGYTF | TGTGCCAGCAGTTACTCGCAAACAGGGGCGCATGGCTACACCTTC
medium-sized | TRBJ1-5 | TRBV7-9 | 14 | NA | CASSLGASNQPQHF | TGTGCCAGCAGCTTAGGGGCGAGCAATCAGCCCCAGCATTTT
NA | TRBJ1-5 | TRBV2 | 14 | TRBD1 | CASSEGQNYQPQHF | TGTGCCAGCAGTGAGGGACAGAATTATCAGCCCCAGCATTTT
NA | TRBJ1-1 | TRBV20-1 | 15 | NA | CSARVDSGMNTEAFF | TGCAGTGCTAGAGTCGATAGCGGCATGAACACTGAAGCTTTCTTT
medium-sized | TRBJ1-1 | TRBV20-1 | 12 | NA | CSARGAHRVAFF | TGCAGTGCTAGAGGGGCTCACAGGGTAGCTTTCTTT
few | TRBJ2-6 | TRBV20-1 | 16 | NA | CSVSRTFVSGANVLTF | TGCAGTGTTAGTCGGACTTTTGTCTCTGGGGCCAACGTCCTGACTTTC
medium-sized | TRBJ2-5 | TRBV7-3 | 13 | NA | CASSANYQETQYF | TGTGCCAGCAGCGCAAACTACCAAGAGACCCAGTACTTC
medium-sized | TRBJ2-7 | TRBV6-1 | 15 | TRBD2 | CASSTLTSGVGEQYF | TGTGCCAGCAGTACCTTGACTAGCGGGGTCGGCGAGCAGTACTTC
NA | TRBJ1-5 | TRBV7-8 | 15 | NA | CASSLAATANQPQHF | TGTGCCAGCAGCTTAGCGGCTACAGCGAATCAGCCCCAGCATTTT
medium-sized | TRBJ1-2 | TRBV20-1 | 14 | NA | CSAIERATNYGYTF | TGCAGCGCCATAGAGAGGGCCACTAACTATGGCTACACCTTC
NA | TRBJ2-7 | TRBV5-1 | 14 | NA | CASSPPDTAYEQYF | TGCGCCAGCAGCCCACCGGACACGGCCTACGAGCAGTACTTC
NA | TRBJ2-7 | TRBV6-5 | 17 | TRBD2 | CASSYRLAGGGSYEQYF | TGTGCCAGCAGTTATAGACTAGCGGGAGGAGGCTCCTACGAGCAGTACTTC
few | TRBJ1-1 | TRBV20-1 | 15 | NA | CSARDLFRMNTEAFF | TGCAGTGCTAGAGATTTATTCCGAATGAACACTGAAGCTTTCTTT
NA | TRBJ2-3 | TRBV6-4 | 16 | NA | CASSSTGGDSTDTQYF | TGTGCCAGCAGCTCTACTGGCGGGGATAGCACAGATACGCAGTATTTT
NA | TRBJ2-1 | TRBV24-1 | 15 | NA | CATSEFRGTYNEQFF | TGTGCCACCAGTGAATTCAGGGGCACCTACAATGAGCAGTTCTTC
few | TRBJ2-5 | TRBV4-2 | 14 | NA | CASSHQDSKETQYF | TGTGCCAGCAGCCACCAGGATTCGAAAGAGACCCAGTACTTC
large | TRBJ2-4 | TRBV20-1 | 15 | NA | CSSPQVGAAKNIQYF | TGCAGTTCCCCCCAGGTGGGGGCAGCCAAAAACATTCAGTACTTC